The 15 T cell receptor beta chains listed next were all sequenced from one sample in a study of T cells in women clearing cervical HPV infection. Method: immunoSEQ multiplex PCR; TCRdb's copy keeps in-frame clones and lacks some. In all, the sample yields tens of thousands of clones. The source material was blood buffy coat. The origin of the receptors is a woman aged 18-69 years with a cervical HPV16 infection that either progressed to CIN3+ or cleared (not recorded which).

A note on this clone: The read terminates 3 residues ahead of where the CDR3 ends, so the germline J gene completes it. The chain uses TRBV19 and TRBJ1-5; 9 positions match TRBD1. The V gene end was trimmed by 7 bases and the J gene end by 4 bases; junction bases not matched to a gene: 5. CDR1 LNHDA and CDR2 SQIVND come from the germline V gene (reference sequence). CDR3 size: 14 residues. The covered CDR3 bases are TGTGCCAGTACGCCGGACAGGGGAAATCAGCCC. Amino acids: CASTPDRGNQP. The whole CDR3 sequence reads CASTPDRGNQPQHF.

Of note for this clone: Coverage ceases 3 residues before the CDR3 finishes, and the germline J gene fills in the end. The rearrangement links TRBV20-1 to TRBJ1-4, with 8 bases matching TRBD1. Germline-derived CDR1 and CDR2 are DFQATT and SNEGSKA (reference sequence). CDR3 length: 13 amino acids. After removal of 6 bases from V and 5 bases from J, the junction contained 5 bases not matched to a gene. The sequenced part of the CDR3 DNA is TGCAGTGCAGGGGACAGGAGAAATGAAAAA. This translates into CSAGDRRNEK. The full CDR3 protein reads CSAGDRRNEKLFF.

Turning to this clone: Read data end 3 residues before the CDR3 end; the end is taken from the germline J gene. This chain joins TRBV2 and TRBJ1-6, with 8 bases lining up with TRBD1. Looked up from germline, CDR1 is SNHLY and CDR2 is FYNNEI. V shed 6 bases and J 5 bases; nucleotides not matched to a gene: 6. The CDR3 extends over 15 amino acids. The CDR3 spells CASRVAGQDNSPLHF. CDR3 DNA, as far as it was read: TGTGCCAGCAGAGTAGCGGGACAGGATAATTCACCC.

In regard to this clone: The read stops 3 residues short of the end of the CDR3; the missing end is completed from the germline J gene. The V gene is TRBV7-6, the J gene TRBJ2-4; 8 nucleotides align to TRBD2. Unmatched junction bases numbered 7, after V lost 5 bases and J lost 4 bases. The germline gives CDR1 SGHVS, CDR2 FNYEAQ. The CDR3 sequence is 15 residues long. CDR3 DNA (partial): TGTGCCAGCAGCCCCAGCGGGGGATCGAAAAACATT. This gives the protein CASSPSGGSKNI. The whole CDR3 sequence reads CASSPSGGSKNIQYF.

Regarding this clone: The read ends 3 residues before the CDR3 terminus; that terminus is restored from the germline J gene. This chain joins TRBV18 and TRBJ1-4; 8 bases agree with TRBD1. The CDR3 loop spans 15 amino acids. Germline CDR1 and CDR2: KGHSH and LQKENI. The V and J ends lost 2 bases and 6 bases, in that order; junction bases with no gene match: 5. Here the CDR3 reads CASSPFMTGDEKLFF. The sequenced part of the CDR3 DNA is TGTGCCAGCTCACCATTCATGACAGGGGATGAAAAA.

With respect to this clone: The read gets to within 3 residues of the CDR3 end, and the germline J gene fills in the rest. The chain carries TRBV20-1 and TRBJ1-1, with D maybe TRBD1 (6 bases). This CDR3 contains 14 residues. The V gene lost 7 bases and the J gene lost 0 bases, with 15 bases spanning the gap. Germline V gene lookup returns CDR1 DFQATT and CDR2 SNEGSKA (reference sequence). The CDR3 reads CSGSGATMNTEAFF. The sequenced part of the CDR3 DNA is TGCAGTGGGTCAGGGGCCACAATGAACACTGAA.

Turning to this clone: The read ends 3 residues shy of where the CDR3 ends; the end is completed using the germline J gene. The chain is built from TRBV20-1 and TRBJ2-3, with 8 bases matching TRBD1. CDR1 DFQATT and CDR2 SNEGSKA come from the germline V gene (reference sequence). The CDR3 runs 14 residues. Unmatched junction bases numbered 6, after V lost 6 bases and J lost 1 base. CDR3 DNA (partial): TGCAGTGCAAGGACAGGGCCTGGCACAGATACG. The encoded protein is CSARTGPGTDT. The whole CDR3 protein reads CSARTGPGTDTQYF.

In the case of this clone: The sequenced fragment ends 3 residues before the CDR3 boundary, so the rest is inferred from the germline J gene. This chain joins TRBV5-8 and TRBJ1-1, with D unclear. Germline lookup yields CDR1 SGHTS and CDR2 YDEGEE. The V end was cut by 2 bases, the J end by 4 bases, with 6 bases between. This CDR3 comprises 12 residues. CDR3 loop: CASSFSGTEAFF. CDR3 DNA (partial): TGTGCCAGCAGCTTTAGTGGCACTGAA.

About this clone: The sequenced fragment ends 3 residues before the CDR3 boundary, so the rest is inferred from the germline J gene. This chain connects TRBV6-1 to TRBJ2-7, with no clear D. V lost 1 base and J 0 bases, leaving 10 bases between the germline ends. The CDR3 consists of 15 residues. CDR1 and CDR2 (germline): MNHNS, SASEGT. Incomplete CDR3 DNA: TGTGCCAGCAGTGAAGAGGTCTACAGCTCCTACGAG. Amino acid sequence: CASSEEVYSSYE. The entire CDR3 protein reads CASSEEVYSSYEQYF.

Details on this clone: The read halts 3 residues ahead of the CDR3 end, with the missing end drawn from the germline J gene. V is TRBV15 and J is TRBJ1-1, with a tentative D call TRBD1 (6 bases). Germline CDR1 LNHNV, CDR2 YYDKDF (reference sequence). The CDR3 consists of 16 residues. V was clipped by 3 bases and J by 3 bases, with 17 bases between them. The CDR3 sequence: CATSRGGGGSDTEAFF. The CDR3 DNA, read in part, is TGTGCCACCAGCAGGGGGGGCGGGGGCTCGGACACTGAA.

Concerning this clone itself: The CDR3 goes on 3 residues after the read ends, and that part is filled in from the germline J gene. The rearrangement uses TRBV5-6 and TRBJ1-1; the D gene is possibly TRBD1 (5 bases). Germline CDR1 reads SGHDT; CDR2 reads YYEEEE. This CDR3 is 14 amino acids long. Trimming pared 4 bases from V and 1 base from J, leaving 11 bases between. This chain's CDR3 is CASSGAGRNTEAFF. The covered CDR3 bases are TGTGCCAGCAGCGGGGCAGGGAGGAACACTGAA.

As concerns this clone: With the read ending 3 residues before the CDR3 end, the germline J gene is used to fill in that end. The chain carries TRBV2 and TRBJ2-3, with D hard to call. The V and J ends lost 10 bases and 5 bases respectively, with 13 bases between them. CDR1 and CDR2 from the germline V gene are SNHLY and FYNNEI. The CDR3 runs 12 residues. Incomplete CDR3 DNA: TGTGCCACAGCAGGAAGTGGAGATACG. Amino acids: CATAGSGDT. The CDR3 as a whole reads CATAGSGDTQYF.

Details on this clone: The CDR3 end lies 3 residues beyond the end of the read and is filled in from the germline J gene. Other DNA sequences from this sample encode an identical CDR3 as well. The chain carries TRBV5-1 and TRBJ1-3, with TRBD1 matching 10 bases. The length of the CDR3 is 16 residues. The germline V gene encodes CDR1 SGHRS and CDR2 YFSETQ. The V gene end was trimmed by 1 base and the J gene end by 3 bases; junction bases not matched to a gene: 4. Incomplete CDR3 DNA: TGCGCCAGCAGCTTGCCTGGGACAGGGGTTGGAAACACC. This codes for CASSLPGTGVGNT. The CDR3 reads in full as CASSLPGTGVGNTIYF.

A note on this clone: Sequencing ends 3 residues short of the CDR3 end; the germline J gene provides the rest. The chain recombines TRBV14 with TRBJ2-2; 7 bases line up with TRBD1. CDR1 is SGHDN, CDR2 FVKESK, per germline. Unmatched junction bases numbered 8, after V lost 3 bases and J lost 7 bases. The CDR3 sequence is 15 residues long. Partial CDR3 DNA: TGTGCCAGCAGCCATCGGACAGGAAGCGGCGGGGAG. Translated, it gives CASSHRTGSGGE. The full CDR3 protein is CASSHRTGSGGELFF. The entire variable domain, with the rest obtained from reference TRBV14 and TRBJ2-2, is as follows: EAGVTQFPSHSVIEKGQTVTLRCDPISGHDNLYWYRRVMGKEIKFLLHFVKESKQDESGMPNNRFLAERTGGTYSTLKVQPAELEDSGVYFCASSHRTGSGGELFFGEGSRLTVL.

On this clone itself: The CDR3 extends 3 residues past the end of the read, so its final part is completed from the germline J gene. The V call is TRBV5-3, the J call TRBJ1-6; D is ambiguous. TRBV5-3 is labeled an ORF, and its function is uncertain. V lost 6 bases, J lost 5 bases, and 3 bases lay in between. This CDR3 is built from 11 residues. CDR3 region: CARTDNSPLHF. CDR3 bases read: TGTGCCAGAACCGATAATTCACCC.